This entry is about one TCR beta chain. The data stem from a study of blood T cell repertoires in COVID-19. For the study at large: Some COVID-19 samples were acute and others convalescent; all came from the United States, Italy and Spain. The analysed material was cDNA or gDNA that came from T cells, B-cell-depleted T cells, or PBMCs.

The J segment lost 13 bases and the V segment lost 5 bases, leaving 8 bases of the junction unmatched. Germline CDR1 MDHEN, CDR2 SYDVKM. The CDR3 contains 12 residues. In the original processing: Estimation of nucleated cell counts relied on the amplification of reference gene primers. TCRdb's table, derived via immunoSEQ multiplex PCR, lists solely in-frame clones and lacks some. Clone size and the V and J calls come from that table; the DNA yielded D and trimming. Of some 220,000 clones listed, 80% to 85% are singletons. The chain carries TRBV28 and TRBJ2-1, with 7 positions matching TRBD2. The origin of this receptor is a woman aged 70-85 years with COVID-19, enrolled during active disease. The material sequenced was peripheral blood. The CDR3 protein is CASSLSSGSQFF. In DNA form, the CDR3 reads TGTGCCAGCAGTCTATCTAGCGGATCTCAGTTCTTC.